The T cell receptor (beta chain) described here comes from a study of cytomegalovirus exposure and HLA in healthy donors. Germline V gene lookup returns CDR1 MNHEY and CDR2 SMNVEV (reference sequence). This CDR3 is 16 amino acids long. V shed 4 bases and J 8 bases; nucleotides not matched to a gene: 15. It was with 60 Vbeta and 13 Jbeta primers that the PCR ran. The table came from immunoSEQ multiplex PCR; TCRdb's copy has only in-frame clones and leaves some out. The table has roughly 180,000 clones, 65% to 85% seen once. The sample consisted of PBMCs. The clonotype originates from a girl aged 10 to 17 in good health and CMV-seropositive. J is TRBJ1-1 and V is TRBV27, with TRBD1 matching over 8 bases. The CDR3 is CASSWKAGGVEREAFF. The CDR3 DNA reads as TGTGCCAGCAGTTGGAAAGCAGGGGGCGTCGAGAGGGAAGCTTTCTTT.